What follows are 29 T cell receptor beta chains derived from one specimen sequenced in a study of T cells in tumors after PD-1 blockade. Assay: immunoSEQ multiplex PCR; the TCRdb copy retains only in-frame clones and omits some. The table records about 63,000 clones, approximately 79% of them present only once. This material consisted of PBMCs, taken after anti-PD-1 treatment. All receptors derive from a human donor with basal cell carcinoma.

The chain uses TRBV10-1 and TRBJ1-1; weak D call: TRBD1 (6 bases). The CDR3 spans 13 residues. CDR1 and CDR2 from the germline V gene are WNHNN and SYGVQD (reference sequence). Deletions cut 1 base from V and 9 bases from J, with 12 bases between. CDR3 residues: CASSEYGGQKAFF. DNA of the CDR3: TGCGCCAGCAGTGAGTACGGAGGACAGAAAGCTTTCTTT.

This clone was detected only once. This chain links TRBV6-1 with TRBJ1-4; D call uncertain. The germline gives CDR1 MNHNS, CDR2 SASEGT. V gave up 2 bases and J gave up 0 bases, with 13 bases separating them. CDR3 length: 17 amino acids. Here the CDR3 reads CASSEYGGHATNEKLFF. CDR3 DNA: TGTGCCAGCAGTGAATATGGCGGCCACGCAACTAATGAAAAACTGTTTTTT.

This clone has just a few counts. V usage is TRBV19 and J usage is TRBJ1-4, with no clear D. Germline loops: CDR1 LNHDA, CDR2 SQIVND (reference sequence). With 5 bases removed from V and 0 bases from J, the gap between germline ends came to 10 bases. The CDR3 is 15 residues long. CDR3 amino acids: CASSYMTTTNEKLFF. DNA of the CDR3: TGTGCCAGTAGTTATATGACTACAACTAATGAAAAACTGTTTTTT. Full variable domain (remainder filled in from reference TRBV19 and TRBJ1-4): DGGITQSPKYLFRKEGQNVTLSCEQNLNHDAMYWYRQDPGQGLRLIYYSQIVNDFQKGDIAEGYSVSREKKESFPLTVTSAQKNPTAFYLCASSYMTTTNEKLFFGSGTQLSVL.

V is TRBV7-2 and J is TRBJ2-3; TRBD1 or TRBD2 may be the D gene (6 bases each). Germline V CDR1 and CDR2: SGHTA, FQGNSA. This CDR3 is 14 amino acids long. Trimming removed 9 bases at V and 0 bases at J, with 13 bases between. The CDR3 loop reads CASRGGLSTDTQYF. The CDR3 coding sequence is TGTGCCAGTCGAGGGGGGCTGAGCACAGATACGCAGTATTTT.

The CDR3 spells CASSFPGQGNNEQFF. CDR3 nucleotides: TGTGCCAGCAGTTTCCCGGGACAGGGTAACAATGAGCAGTTCTTC. The rearrangement uses TRBV6-5 and TRBJ2-1; 9 bases align to TRBD1. Germline CDR1 MNHEY, CDR2 SVGAGI. This CDR3 contains 15 residues. The ends lost 4 bases at V and 5 bases at J; junction bases unmatched: 6.

The table lists this clone with a few counts. The chain links TRBV28 to TRBJ1-1; unclear D gene. The CDR3 totals 14 residues. V was trimmed by 4 bases and J by 5 bases, leaving 14 bases between them. The germline gives CDR1 MDHEN, CDR2 SYDVKM. CDR3 sequence (DNA): TGTGCCAGCAGTTCCGGACCACAAGGGACTGAAGCTTTCTTT. Translating it yields CASSSGPQGTEAFF.

This clone has just a few counts. The DNA for the CDR3 is TGTGCCAGCAGCCTCCGGGACAGGGGGCGAGGAAACACCATATATTTT. Its translation: CASSLRDRGRGNTIYF. This rearrangement joins TRBV7-2 to TRBJ1-3; TRBD1 aligns across 12 bases. Germline V CDR1 and CDR2: SGHTA, FQGNSA. The CDR3 totals 16 residues. V lost 5 bases, J lost 4 bases, and 6 bases stayed unmatched.

The rearrangement uses TRBV6-5 and TRBJ1-6; maybe TRBD1 (6 bases). Between the trimmed V and J ends, which lost 0 bases and 9 bases, there was a span of 12 bases. The CDR3 covers 15 residues. CDR1 and CDR2 (germline): MNHEY, SVGAGI. The CDR3 reads CASSYSRTVSSPLHF. The CDR3 DNA reads as TGTGCCAGCAGTTACTCGAGGACAGTTAGTTCACCCCTCCACTTT.

This sequence joins TRBV28 and TRBJ1-5, with 7 nucleotides matching TRBD1. The germline gives CDR1 MDHEN, CDR2 SYDVKM. This CDR3 spans 15 amino acids. Germline trimming cut 2 bases from V and 6 bases from J; bases unmatched to any gene: 7. This CDR3 reads CASSLIGQGGQPQHF. The DNA of the CDR3 is TGTGCCAGCAGTTTAATCGGGCAGGGGGGTCAGCCCCAGCATTTT.

The rearrangement joins TRBV6-5 to TRBJ1-4, with D unresolved. The CDR3 has 15 residues. The V end was cut by 8 bases, the J end by 0 bases, with 13 bases between. Germline V CDR1 and CDR2: MNHEY, SVGAGI. The CDR3 loop reads CASRRLLATNEKLFF. In DNA form, the CDR3 reads TGTGCCAGCCGACGGCTTCTTGCAACTAATGAAAAACTGTTTTTT.

The rearrangement links TRBV25-1 to TRBJ2-7; 7 nucleotides match TRBD2. The CDR3 has 15 residues. With 2 bases clipped from V and 0 bases from J, the junction kept 4 bases outside the gene matches. The V gene's germline CDR1 is MGHDK and CDR2 SYGVNS. For the CDR3, the DNA is TGTGCCAGCAGTGAAAGGGAGGGAAGCTCCTACGAGCAGTACTTC. Translating gives CASSEREGSSYEQYF.

The chain links TRBV7-6 to TRBJ1-6; the D gene is possibly TRBD1 (5 bases). Germline loops: CDR1 SGHVS, CDR2 FNYEAQ. V lost 1 base and J lost 9, with 10 bases in between. The CDR3 covers 14 residues. CDR3 DNA sequence: TGTGCCAGCAGCTTAGAGAGGGGAAGTTCACCCCTCCACTTT. Translated: CASSLERGSSPLHF.

This clone turned up a few times. This chain connects TRBV27 to TRBJ1-1, with TRBD1 matching 9 bases. The germline CDR1 and CDR2 sequences are MNHEY and SMNVEV (reference sequence). CDR3 size: 15 residues. Trimming took 5 bases from V and 3 from J; bases not matched to a gene: 7. The CDR3 spells CASSPDRGGDTEAFF. In DNA, the CDR3 is TGTGCCAGCAGTCCGGACAGGGGAGGGGACACTGAAGCTTTCTTT.

This sequence joins TRBV5-6 and TRBJ2-1; 10 positions agree with TRBD2. The CDR3 consists of 17 residues. Looked up from germline, CDR1 is SGHDT and CDR2 is YYEEEE. With 2 bases clipped from V and 0 bases from J, the junction kept 5 bases outside the gene matches. For the CDR3, the DNA is TGTGCCAGCAGCTTATTTAGCGGGGGGAGCTCCTACAATGAGCAGTTCTTC. It specifies CASSLFSGGSSYNEQFF.

The rearrangement uses TRBV28 and TRBJ2-2; TRBD1 or TRBD2 may be the D gene (5 bases each). V shed 5 bases and J shed 7 bases, with 11 bases lying between them. The CDR3 loop spans 13 amino acids. Germline V lookup: CDR1 MDHEN, CDR2 SYDVKM. The CDR3 is CASSLRGIGELFF. CDR3 coding DNA: TGTGCCAGCAGTCTGAGGGGAATCGGGGAGCTGTTTTTT.

This clone showed up just a few times. This chain connects TRBV6-4 to TRBJ2-3; 11 bases match TRBD2. This CDR3 region has 16 residues. With V trimmed by 5 bases and J by 1 base, 5 bases remained unmatched. Germline V CDR1 and CDR2: MRHNA, SNTAGT. CDR3 sequence (DNA): TGTGCCAGCAGTCCCCAGACTAGCGGGGGCACAGATACGCAGTATTTT. Translation: CASSPQTSGGTDTQYF.

This clone was picked up a small number of times. V gene TRBV13 combines with J gene TRBJ2-7, with D hard to call. Germline V gene data show CDR1 as PRHDT and CDR2 as FYEKMQ (reference sequence). The CDR3 runs to 13 residues. Trimming pared 3 bases from V and 3 bases from J, leaving 9 bases between. CDR3 bases: TGTGCCAGCAGCTTTGCTCCCTTCTACGAGCAGTACTTC. Amino acid sequence: CASSFAPFYEQYF. Full variable domain (rest looked up from reference TRBV13 and TRBJ2-7): AAGVIQSPRHLIKEKRETATLKCYPIPRHDTVYWYQQGPGQDPQFLISFYEKMQSDKGSIPDRFSAQQFSDYHSELNMSSLELGDSALYFCASSFAPFYEQYFGPGTRLTVT.

The chain couples TRBV30 to TRBJ1-4; D gene ambiguous. Germline-derived CDR1 and CDR2 are GTSNPN and SVGIG (reference sequence). This CDR3 region has 14 residues. V shed 3 bases and J shed 4 bases, with 12 bases lying between them. The CDR3, as DNA: TGTGCCTGGAGACTGGCAGGAGATAATGAAAAACTGTTTTTT. Translated: CAWRLAGDNEKLFF.

The V call is TRBV10-3, the J call TRBJ2-7; 9 positions agree with TRBD1. Trimming at V came to 10 bases and at J to 5 bases, leaving 9 bases not matched to a gene. The CDR3 runs 13 residues. Germline V lookup: CDR1 ENHRY, CDR2 SYGVKD. CDR3: CASTTGGWNEQYF. In DNA, the CDR3 is TGTGCCAGCACCACAGGGGGCTGGAACGAGCAGTACTTC.

The J gene is TRBJ2-2, the V gene TRBV2; TRBD1 agrees at 7 bases. Germline loops: CDR1 SNHLY, CDR2 FYNNEI. The CDR3 is 13 amino acids. Losses at the gene ends were 5 bases for V and 6 bases for J; bases not matched to a gene: 3. CDR3 in amino acids: CASSTTGAGELFF. The CDR3 coding sequence is TGTGCCAGCAGTACCACAGGGGCCGGGGAGCTGTTTTTT.

The chain combines TRBV7-9 with TRBJ1-2; D perhaps matches TRBD1 (6 bases). Germline CDR1 is SEHNR and CDR2 is FQNEAQ (reference sequence). This CDR3 comprises 13 residues. Trimming shortened V by 3 bases and J by 8 bases, and 13 bases separated the two germline ends. DNA of the CDR3: TGTGCCAGCAGCTTCGGGACACCTGGGGGCTACACCTTC. Its protein product is CASSFGTPGGYTF.

This chain joins TRBV6-5 and TRBJ1-1, with no clear D. The germline V gene has CDR1 MNHEY and CDR2 SVGAGI. Between the trimmed V and J ends, which lost 2 bases and 4 bases, there was a span of 8 bases. The CDR3 has 13 residues. The CDR3 loop reads CASSYAWGTEAFF. In DNA form, the CDR3 reads TGTGCCAGCAGTTACGCGTGGGGCACTGAAGCTTTCTTT.

The rearrangement joins TRBV6-6 to TRBJ2-6; D could derive from TRBD1 or TRBD2 (5 bases each). Germline loops: CDR1 MNHNY, CDR2 SVGAGI (reference sequence). The CDR3 is made up of 16 amino acids. CDR3 sequence reads: CVVRGPNSSGANVLTF. In DNA, the CDR3 is TGTGTGGTTAGGGGACCAAATTCTTCTGGGGCCAACGTCCTGACTTTC.

The chain recombines TRBV27 with TRBJ1-4; no reliable D call. The CDR3 extends over 16 amino acids. Per germline, CDR1 MNHEY and CDR2 SMNVEV (reference sequence). The V gene lost 0 bases and the J gene lost 4 bases, with 12 bases spanning the gap. CDR3 coding DNA: TGTGCCAGCAGTTTATCAATCGGCAGTCATAATGAAAAACTGTTTTTT. Protein: CASSLSIGSHNEKLFF.

The gene calls are TRBV6-5 and TRBJ1-6; 11 positions agree with TRBD1. There are 14 residues in the CDR3. The J segment lost 10 bases and the V segment lost 6 bases, leaving 5 bases of the junction unmatched. Germline CDR1 and CDR2: MNHEY and SVGAGI. The CDR3 here is CASSPGQGGSPLHF. The CDR3 bases are TGTGCCAGCAGCCCGGGACAGGGGGGCTCACCCCTCCACTTT.

The CDR3 loop is CASSHSAGLQETQYF. In DNA, the CDR3 is TGTGCCAGCAGCCATTCAGCGGGGCTACAAGAGACCCAGTACTTC. The chain has TRBV3-1 (or the pseudogene TRBV3-2) and TRBJ2-5; TRBD2 aligns across 7 bases. The length of the CDR3 is 15 residues. Germline V gene sequence: CDR1 LGHDT, CDR2 YNNKEL (reference sequence). V shed 3 bases and J 2 bases; nucleotides not matched to a gene: 6.

The V and J genes are TRBV4-1 and TRBJ1-5; D may be TRBD1 (6 bases). Germline V lookup: CDR1 MGHRA, CDR2 YSYEKL. The CDR3 runs to 15 residues. V was pared by 4 bases and J by 6 bases, with 16 bases between. The CDR3 DNA sequence: TGCGCCAGCAGCCTGAACAGGGAAAGCGGTCAGCCCCAGCATTTT. It specifies CASSLNRESGQPQHF.

This chain's CDR3 is CASSLTDTQYF. CDR3 coding DNA: TGTGCCAGCAGCCTAACAGATACGCAGTATTTT. This chain joins TRBV3-1 (or the pseudogene TRBV3-2) and TRBJ2-3; D remains ambiguous. The V gene's germline CDR1 is LGHDT and CDR2 YNNKEL (reference sequence). The V gene lost 4 bases and the J gene lost 3 bases, with 2 bases spanning the gap. This CDR3 region has 11 residues.

The chain recombines TRBV7-9 with TRBJ1-6; D is undetermined. Looked up from germline, CDR1 is SEHNR and CDR2 is FQNEAQ (reference sequence). This CDR3 is 13 amino acids long. With 4 bases removed from V and 6 bases from J, the gap between germline ends came to 7 bases. CDR3 coding DNA: TGTGCCAGCAGCTCACGTTTTAATTCACCCCTCCACTTT. Translation gives CASSSRFNSPLHF.